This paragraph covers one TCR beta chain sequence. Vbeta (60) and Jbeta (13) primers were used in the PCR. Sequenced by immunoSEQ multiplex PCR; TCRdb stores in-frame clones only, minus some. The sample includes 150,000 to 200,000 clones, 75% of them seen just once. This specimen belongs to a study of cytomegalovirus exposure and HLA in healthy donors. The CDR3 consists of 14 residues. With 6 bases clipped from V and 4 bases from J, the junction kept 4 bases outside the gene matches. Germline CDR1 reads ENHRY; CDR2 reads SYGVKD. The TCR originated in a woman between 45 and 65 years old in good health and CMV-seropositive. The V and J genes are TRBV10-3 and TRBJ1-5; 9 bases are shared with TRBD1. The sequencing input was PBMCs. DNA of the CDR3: TGTGCCATCAGGGATGGGACAGGGAATCAGCCCCAGCATTTT. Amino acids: CAIRDGTGNQPQHF.